The 9 T cell receptor beta chains in this list originate from one sample, sequenced in a study of beta chain features in type 1 diabetes. The sequenced template was cDNA made from the entire isolated RNA. TCRdb keeps only in-frame clones here, not all; method: immunoSEQ multiplex PCR. The sample includes around 330,000 clones, roughly 11% of them seen just once. Sequenced: naive CD4+ T cells from blood. The receptor source for this set is a woman aged 25 to 45 in good health.

The V and J genes are TRBV11-2 and TRBJ1-4; D uncertain. Germline V gene lookup returns CDR1 SGHAT and CDR2 FQNNGV. The CDR3 sequence is 12 residues long. V was shortened by 8 bases and J by 7 bases, with 11 bases between the two germline ends. In nucleotides, the CDR3 is TGTGCCAGCGCGGTCCGGGGTGAAAAACTGTTTTTT. It translates to CASAVRGEKLFF.

This clone was seen only a few times. The CDR3 DNA sequence: TGTGCCTCTACGAATGGCAGGTTTAATGAAAAACTGTTTTTT. Its protein product is CASTNGRFNEKLFF. V usage is TRBV30 and J usage is TRBJ1-4; unclear D gene. The germline V gene encodes CDR1 GTSNPN and CDR2 SVGIG (reference sequence). V lost 7 bases and J 4 bases, leaving 16 bases between the germline ends. This CDR3 region has 14 residues.

This clone turned up a few times. The same CDR3 is also encoded by other DNA sequences in this sample. The chain uses TRBV9 and TRBJ2-5, with 9 bases that match TRBD2. The CDR3 covers 14 residues. Germline trimming cut 3 bases from V and 3 bases from J; bases unmatched to any gene: 3. CDR1 is SGDLS, CDR2 YYNGEE, per germline. The CDR3 nucleotides are TGTGCCAGCAGCGCAAGACTAGCGGAAGAGACCCAGTACTTC. As protein: CASSARLAEETQYF.

A few counts support this clone. The V and J genes are TRBV28 and TRBJ1-5, with 7 nucleotides matching TRBD1. The germline V gene has CDR1 MDHEN and CDR2 SYDVKM. The CDR3 is made up of 15 amino acids. Trimming took 3 bases from V and 2 from J; bases not matched to a gene: 4. This chain's CDR3 is CASSFLDRGNQPQHF. The CDR3 region has the DNA TGTGCCAGCAGTTTTCTCGACAGGGGCAATCAGCCCCAGCATTTT.

The rearrangement links TRBV9 to TRBJ1-1; TRBD1 aligns across 8 bases. Germline CDR1 reads SGDLS; CDR2 reads YYNGEE. V dropped 4 bases and J dropped 4; count of bases not matched to a gene: 9. The CDR3 consists of 15 residues. The CDR3 DNA is TGTGCCAGCAGCATCCAGGGGGCGCGGGGCACTGAAGCTTTCTTT. Its translation is CASSIQGARGTEAFF. The full variable domain, in which reference TRBV9 and TRBJ1-1 provide the parts outside the CDR3, is DSGVTQTPKHLITATGQRVTLRCSPRSGDLSVYWYQQSLDQGLQFLIQYYNGEERAKGNILERFSAQQFPDLHSELNLSSLELGDSALYFCASSIQGARGTEAFFGQGTRLTVV.

This clone appeared a few times. The chain recombines TRBV27 with TRBJ2-1; TRBD2 matches 12 bases. Germline CDR1 is MNHEY and CDR2 is SMNVEV (reference sequence). This CDR3 comprises 15 residues. Trimming removed 2 bases from V and 9 bases from J; junction bases left unmatched: 5. The CDR3 DNA sequence: TGTGCCAGCAGTTTAAGACTAGCGGGAGAGGGTGAGCAGTTCTTC. Amino acid sequence: CASSLRLAGEGEQFF.

The chain uses TRBV9 and TRBJ1-3; D unclear. Trimming removed 0 bases at V and 4 bases at J, with 11 bases between. Germline loops: CDR1 SGDLS, CDR2 YYNGEE. This CDR3 contains 15 residues. The CDR3 bases are TGTGCCAGCAGCGTAGTCAGGAACAAAGGAAACACCATATATTTT. This translates into CASSVVRNKGNTIYF.

This rearrangement joins TRBV9 to TRBJ2-1; D may be TRBD1 (5 bases). CDR3 length equals 15 residues. CDR1 and CDR2 from the germline V gene are SGDLS and YYNGEE. The V end was cut by 1 base, the J end by 10 bases, with 18 bases between. CDR3: CASSVFMTPTGEQFF. CDR3 bases: TGTGCCAGCAGCGTATTTATGACACCCACAGGAGAGCAGTTCTTC.

This clone has a handful of counts. The chain employs TRBV7-9 and TRBJ1-2; possible D gene TRBD1, 5 bases. This CDR3 comprises 10 residues. The germline V and J ends were trimmed by 5 bases and 14 bases, with 12 bases remaining between them. Germline values: CDR1 SEHNR, CDR2 FQNEAQ (reference sequence). The CDR3, as DNA: TGTGCCAGCAGCGAGTGGGGGGATACCTTC. Translation: CASSEWGDTF. Full variable domain (rest looked up from reference TRBV7-9 and TRBJ1-2): DTGVSQNPRHKITKRGQNVTFRCDPISEHNRLYWYRQTLGQGPEFLTYFQNEAQLEKSRLLSDRFSAERPKGSFSTLEIQRTEQGDSAMYLCASSEWGDTFGSGTRLTVV.